This record covers a single TCR beta chain. This clone was counted many times. Its antigen is not yet known. The record has no base qualities; no much larger clone is one base away. The collaborating institutions used their own protocols to collect whole blood in K2EDTA tubes. For TCRbeta analysis, collaborators shipped samples as frozen whole blood, isolated PBMCs, or DNA extracted from either of those sample types. The immunoSEQ Assay, a bias-controlled multiplex PCR, was used to amplify TCRbeta CDR3 regions from genomic DNA. Under the source paper's analysis protocol: The number of nucleated cells in each sample was estimated by amplification of reference gene primers within the assay. To quantify the absolute abundance of each unique TCRbeta CDR3 rearrangement, sequence reads were collapsed and filtered. For each sample, productive Simpson clonality was calculated by taking the square root of Simpson's diversity index across productive rearrangements. TCRdb mirrors the immuneACCESS table, restricted to in-frame sequences. Some clones are absent from its copies; in checked studies, under half trace to an unresolved V gene, and the reason for the others is unknown. The V and J calls and the clone size are those of that table, but D and trimming were determined from the DNA. This sample has tens of thousands of clones in its table, and 65% to 90% of those were observed once. The ten largest make up about 25% of the sample.

The data originate from a study of blood T cell repertoires in COVID-19 (TCRdb year 2020). Broadly, across the study: Samples covering the acute and convalescent phases of COVID-19 were provided by collaborators in the United States, Italy and Spain. The prospective study material was composed of cDNA or gDNA derived from T cells, B-cell-depleted T cells, or PBMCs. Deeply sampled blood TCRbeta repertoires from subjects exposed to, actively infected with, or recovered from COVID-19 were included in the dataset. The repertoires were made available in a free public database intended to serve as a resource for research on the immune response to SARS-CoV-2. Samples came from the ongoing ImmuneRACE study (first 160 participants) plus 1,254 subjects from 6 global collaborators. Nearly every sample came with metadata listing a de-identified subject ID, COVID-19 status, age in years and sex. HLA class I and class II types, where available, came from metadata supplied by the sample provider rather than from assay-based typing.

V has 3 bases trimmed and J has 7 bases trimmed; junction bases matching no gene number 13. The CDR3 goes from the cysteine to the phenylalanine over 17 residues. The CDR3 DNA has 51 bases and is translated from base 1. In the germline V gene, CDR1 corresponds to MNHNS and CDR2 to SASEGT. The investigation overall reported the following: The quantity of clinical and demographic metadata differed by source and by participant and was supplied without curation.

This TCR derives from a man between 65 and 85 years old with active COVID-19. The rearrangement joined TRBV6-1 to TRBJ1-4; TRBD1 fits 8 bases in the junction. The specimen was peripheral blood. The DNA reads TGTGCCAGCAGTGACGGGACAGGAGGTTCAAAGGGTGAAAAACTGTTTTTT. This translates into CASSDGTGGSKGEKLFF.